This T cell receptor (beta chain) is from a study of Ad26.COV2.S vaccination and SARS-CoV-2 variants. Background on the study: Ad26.COV2.S arm of COV1001 included the donor. Donor got 5x10^10 or 1x10^11 viral particles of Ad26.COV2.S.

Noted treatment: over 15 received Ad26.COV2.S at low or high dose, single or two shots; about 5 received placebo; per-sample allocation not given. The samples were gathered on day 63 after the first injection of vaccine or placebo. Comments on this clone: The antigen is unknown.

The data were produced by immunoSEQ multiplex PCR, yet TCRdb's version contains in-frame clones alone and is incomplete. The sample has under 550,000 clones; approximately 90% are singletons. Germline V lookup: CDR1 LNHDA, CDR2 SQIVND (reference sequence). The ends were cut back, 1 base at V and 1 base at J, with 3 bases in the middle. The CDR3 covers 13 residues. Study-wide findings and caveats: Recipients of vaccine and of placebo showed similar breadth of their non-spike TCR repertoires.

The V and J genes are TRBV19 and TRBJ2-3, with D unresolved. This sequence originates from a person between 18 and 65 years old who received the Ad26.COV2.S COVID-19 vaccine or a placebo. The sequencing used peripheral blood, collected in a trial of Ad26.COV2.S vaccine versus placebo. The CDR3 loop reads CASSIAGTDTQYF. The CDR3 DNA follows: TGTGCCAGTAGTATAGCAGGCACAGATACGCAGTATTTT. Using reference TRBV19 and TRBJ2-3 for the parts outside the CDR3, the full variable domain is DGGITQSPKYLFRKEGQNVTLSCEQNLNHDAMYWYRQDPGQGLRLIYYSQIVNDFQKGDIAEGYSVSREKKESFPLTVTSAQKNPTAFYLCASSIAGTDTQYFGPGTRLTVL.